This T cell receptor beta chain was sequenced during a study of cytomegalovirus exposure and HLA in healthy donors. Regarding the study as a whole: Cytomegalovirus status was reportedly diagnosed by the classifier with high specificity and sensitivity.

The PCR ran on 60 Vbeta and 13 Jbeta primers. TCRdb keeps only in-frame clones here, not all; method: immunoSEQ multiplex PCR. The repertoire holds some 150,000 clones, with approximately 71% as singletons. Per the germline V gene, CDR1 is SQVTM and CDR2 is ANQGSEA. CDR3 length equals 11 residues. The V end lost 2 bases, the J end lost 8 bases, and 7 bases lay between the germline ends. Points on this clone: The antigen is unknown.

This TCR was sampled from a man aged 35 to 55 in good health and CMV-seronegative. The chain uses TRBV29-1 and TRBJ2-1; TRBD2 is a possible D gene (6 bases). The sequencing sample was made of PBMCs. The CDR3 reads CSVESGYEQFF. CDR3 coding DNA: TGCAGCGTTGAAAGCGGGTATGAGCAGTTCTTC.